This entry lists 5 T cell receptor beta chains sequenced from one sample in a study of identical twins. TCRdb processed the 5' RACE reads anew with MiXCR; each CDR3 protein has one entry. The sample has hundreds of thousands of distinct CDR3 sequences; 18% are singletons. This sample was also put to use in a study of T cells expressing NK-cell markers.

Input material: PBMCs. Receptor source: a woman under 30 in good health.

This chain connects TRBV20-1 to TRBJ2-5; the match to TRBD1 covers 7 bases. Germline-derived CDR1 and CDR2 are DFQATT and SNEGSKA (reference sequence). The CDR3 contains 13 residues. With V trimmed by 3 bases and J by 4 bases, 5 bases remained unmatched. CDR3 nucleotides: TGCAGTGCTAGCTACAGGGGTGTAGAGACCCAGTACTTC. This encodes CSASYRGVETQYF.

This clonotype was seen a few times. The CDR3 region is CASSHRGQLFF. CDR3 in DNA: TGTGCCAGCAGCCACAGAGGTCAGCTGTTTTTT. The chain uses TRBV3-1 and TRBJ2-2; no definite D call. V lost 3 bases and J 12 bases, leaving 8 bases between the germline ends. The CDR3 extends over 11 amino acids. From germline, CDR1 is LGHDT and CDR2 YNNKEL (reference sequence).

This clonotype was seen only a few times. A read error may account for a junction end that differs from germline. The chain couples TRBV12-3 or TRBV12-4 to TRBJ2-7; 7 bases are shared with TRBD1. The CDR3 loop spans 11 amino acids. The CDR3 bases are TGTGCCAGCAGTTTAGGCGGACAGGTAAACTTC. Its protein product is CASSLGGQVNF.

The table lists this clonotype with a few counts. The chain links TRBV6-2 or TRBV6-3 to TRBJ2-5; 13 nucleotides line up with TRBD2. The CDR3 is 16 amino acids. Germline V gives CDR1 MNHEY, CDR2 SVGEGT. J lost 4 bases, V lost 5 bases, and 7 bases had no gene match. The CDR3 protein is CASSETSGGTRETQYF. In DNA, the CDR3 is TGTGCCAGCAGTGAGACTAGCGGGGGGACCCGAGAGACCCAGTACTTC.

The chain links TRBV12-3 or TRBV12-4 to TRBJ2-1; 16 bases match TRBD2. V trimming: 3 bases; J trimming: 8 bases; junction bases outside the gene matches: 7. This CDR3 is 17 amino acids long. The CDR3 coding sequence is TGTGCCAGCAGTTTGGATGGGACTAGCGGGGGGGCAGATGAGCAGTTCTTC. This encodes CASSLDGTSGGADEQFF.